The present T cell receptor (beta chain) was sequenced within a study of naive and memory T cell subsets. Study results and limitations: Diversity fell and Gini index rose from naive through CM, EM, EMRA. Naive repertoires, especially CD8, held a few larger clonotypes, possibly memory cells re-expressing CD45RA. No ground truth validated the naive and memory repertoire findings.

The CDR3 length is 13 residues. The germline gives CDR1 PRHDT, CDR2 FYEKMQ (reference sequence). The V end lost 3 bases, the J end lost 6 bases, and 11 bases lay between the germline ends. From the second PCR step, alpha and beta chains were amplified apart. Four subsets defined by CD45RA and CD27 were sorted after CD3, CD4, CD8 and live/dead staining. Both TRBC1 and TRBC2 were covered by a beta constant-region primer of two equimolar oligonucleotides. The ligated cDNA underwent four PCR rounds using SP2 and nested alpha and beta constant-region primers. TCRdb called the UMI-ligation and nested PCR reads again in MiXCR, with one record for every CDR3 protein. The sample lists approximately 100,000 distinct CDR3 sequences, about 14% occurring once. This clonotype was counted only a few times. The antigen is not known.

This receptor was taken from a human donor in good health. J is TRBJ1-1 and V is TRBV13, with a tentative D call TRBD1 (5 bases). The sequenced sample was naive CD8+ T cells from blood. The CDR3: CASSLRGLAEAFF. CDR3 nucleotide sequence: TGTGCCAGCAGCTTGAGGGGTCTGGCTGAAGCTTTCTTT.